The 15 T cell receptor beta chains reported below all come from one sample, sequenced in a study of blood T cell repertoires in COVID-19. The data were produced by immunoSEQ multiplex PCR, yet TCRdb's version contains in-frame clones alone and is incomplete. Of 200,000 to 300,000 clones in the sample, around nine tenths were seen once. Sequenced material: peripheral blood. The origin of the receptors is a woman aged 55-70 years who had recovered from COVID-19.

This clone was seen just once. V usage is TRBV28 and J usage is TRBJ1-6; D may be TRBD1 (5 bases). There are 15 residues in the CDR3. V was cut by 10 bases and J by 3 bases, with 16 bases left in between. Germline CDR1 MDHEN, CDR2 SYDVKM. CDR3 sequence (DNA): TGTGCCACCCGTCGGCAGGGCTACTATAATTCACCCCTCCACTTT. It encodes CATRRQGYYNSPLHF.

There are many counts of this clone. The V call is TRBV4-1, the J call TRBJ2-1, with D perhaps TRBD1 (6 bases). The CDR3 has 16 residues. The germline V gene has CDR1 MGHRA and CDR2 YSYEKL. V lost 4 bases, J lost 0 bases, and 13 bases lay in between. CDR3: CASSRTAFPSYNEQFF. CDR3 DNA sequence: TGCGCCAGCAGCCGGACAGCGTTTCCCTCCTACAATGAGCAGTTCTTC.

The chain joins TRBV6-2 or TRBV6-3 to TRBJ2-1; 9 nucleotides match TRBD2. Germline loops: CDR1 MNHEY, CDR2 SVGEGT. The CDR3 has 17 residues. Germline trimming cut 4 bases from V and 7 bases from J; bases unmatched to any gene: 14. CDR3 sequence: CASSFPPGRGGRNEQFF. The CDR3 DNA sequence: TGTGCCAGCAGTTTCCCCCCGGGGCGGGGGGGCCGAAATGAGCAGTTCTTC.

This chain uses TRBV5-1 with TRBJ1-5; maybe TRBD1 (5 bases). Germline V gives CDR1 SGHRS, CDR2 YFSETQ. The CDR3 is 15 amino acids. V was trimmed by 4 bases and J by 2 bases, leaving 13 bases between them. The CDR3 loop reads CASSTSGNGNQPQHF. The CDR3 region has the DNA TGCGCCAGCAGCACCTCAGGGAATGGCAATCAGCCCCAGCATTTT.

The chain joins TRBV4-3 to TRBJ2-7; possibly TRBD1 for D (6 bases). V lost 0 bases and J 1 base, leaving 10 bases between the germline ends. CDR3 length: 15 residues. Germline V gives CDR1 LGHNA, CDR2 YSLEER. The CDR3 bases are TGCGCCAGCAGCCAAGATTGGGGGCAGTCCTACGAGCAGTACTTC. This translates into CASSQDWGQSYEQYF.

The chain carries TRBV28 and TRBJ2-5; D uncertain. Trimming took off 5 bases at V and 11 bases at J, with 24 bases between the two ends. Germline-derived CDR1 and CDR2 are MDHEN and SYDVKM. This CDR3 has 15 residues. The CDR3 region is CASSAGGMTLLIQYF. The CDR3 DNA follows: TGTGCCAGCAGTGCAGGTGGAATGACCCTCTTGATACAGTACTTC.

The J gene is TRBJ2-1, the V gene TRBV2; D is perhaps TRBD1 (6 bases). Germline CDR1 and CDR2: SNHLY and FYNNEI. The CDR3 is 12 residues long. Trimming shortened V by 11 bases and J by 4 bases, and 12 bases separated the two germline ends. CDR3 sequence reads: CASRGSYNEQFF. In nucleotides, the CDR3 is TGTGCCTCCAGGGGCAGTTACAATGAGCAGTTCTTC.

The CDR3 sequence: CASSTADNEQFF. DNA for the CDR3: TGTGCCAGCAGCACCGCAGACAATGAGCAGTTCTTC. V is TRBV6-6 and J is TRBJ2-1; D unclear. Germline CDR1 is MNHNY and CDR2 is SVGAGI (reference sequence). Trimming stripped 6 bases from V and 5 bases from J, with 8 bases between. The CDR3 loop spans 12 amino acids.

The gene calls are TRBV3-1 (or the pseudogene TRBV3-2) and TRBJ2-5, with TRBD1 matching 8 bases. Germline CDR1 is LGHDT and CDR2 is YNNKEL (reference sequence). V lost 1 base and J lost 5; bases outside the gene matches: 6. The CDR3 has 15 residues. CDR3 protein: CASSQVRGRRETQYF. As DNA, the CDR3 is TGTGCCAGCAGCCAAGTCAGGGGGCGGAGGGAGACCCAGTACTTC.

This sequence joins TRBV13 and TRBJ2-3, with TRBD2 matching 10 bases. Germline trimming cut 9 bases from V and 2 bases from J; bases unmatched to any gene: 8. CDR1 is PRHDT, CDR2 FYEKMQ, per germline (reference sequence). CDR3 length: 15 residues. The chain's CDR3 is CASRLAGANTDTQYF. CDR3 nucleotides: TGTGCCAGTAGGCTAGCGGGGGCCAACACAGATACGCAGTATTTT.

V is TRBV5-6 and J is TRBJ1-4; D uncertain. The V gene's germline CDR1 is SGHDT and CDR2 YYEEEE. The V end was cut by 1 base, the J end by 5 bases, with 24 bases between. The CDR3 is made up of 19 amino acids. CDR3 sequence reads: CASSLFGGFLILRNEKLFF. The CDR3 region has the DNA TGTGCCAGCAGCTTGTTCGGCGGTTTCCTTATACTTAGAAATGAAAAACTGTTTTTT. Filled out from reference TRBV5-6 and TRBJ1-4, the complete variable domain reads DAGVTQSPTHLIKTRGQQVTLRCSPKSGHDTVSWYQQALGQGPQFIFQYYEEEERQRGNFPDRFSGHQFPNYSSELNVNALLLGDSALYLCASSLFGGFLILRNEKLFFGSGTQLSVL.

The chain links TRBV9 to TRBJ2-1; the D gene is possibly TRBD2 (5 bases). This CDR3 spans 15 amino acids. V lost 3 bases and J lost 0, with 10 bases in between. The germline V gene encodes CDR1 SGDLS and CDR2 YYNGEE. The CDR3 nucleotides are TGTGCCAGCAGCGATACTGGGAGCTCCTACAATGAGCAGTTCTTC. Its protein is CASSDTGSSYNEQFF.

The J gene is TRBJ2-7, the V gene TRBV6-2 or TRBV6-3, with D possibly being TRBD2 (6 bases). Trimming stripped 0 bases from V and 2 bases from J, with 8 bases between. Germline V gives CDR1 MNHEY, CDR2 SVGEGT. This CDR3 is built from 14 residues. The CDR3 sequence is CASSYSRGTYEQYF. The CDR3 bases are TGTGCCAGCAGTTACTCCCGGGGGACCTACGAGCAGTACTTC.

The chain carries TRBV7-9 and TRBJ1-4, with D possibly being TRBD1 (6 bases). Trimming removed 5 bases at V and 1 base at J, with 14 bases between. The CDR3 covers 16 residues. CDR1 and CDR2 from the germline V gene are SEHNR and FQNEAQ (reference sequence). The CDR3 DNA follows: TGTGCCAGCAGCCATTACAGGGCTGGAACTAATGAAAAACTGTTTTTT. This codes for CASSHYRAGTNEKLFF.

The chain couples TRBV12-2 to TRBJ1-5; the table's D call of TRBD1 was not tested on the DNA. TRBV12-2 is given as a pseudogene. This CDR3 comprises 16 residues. As DNA, the CDR3 is TGTGCAAGTCGCTTAAACTACAGGGATGGCAATCAGCCCCAGCATTTT. Translating gives CASRLNYRDGNQPQHF.